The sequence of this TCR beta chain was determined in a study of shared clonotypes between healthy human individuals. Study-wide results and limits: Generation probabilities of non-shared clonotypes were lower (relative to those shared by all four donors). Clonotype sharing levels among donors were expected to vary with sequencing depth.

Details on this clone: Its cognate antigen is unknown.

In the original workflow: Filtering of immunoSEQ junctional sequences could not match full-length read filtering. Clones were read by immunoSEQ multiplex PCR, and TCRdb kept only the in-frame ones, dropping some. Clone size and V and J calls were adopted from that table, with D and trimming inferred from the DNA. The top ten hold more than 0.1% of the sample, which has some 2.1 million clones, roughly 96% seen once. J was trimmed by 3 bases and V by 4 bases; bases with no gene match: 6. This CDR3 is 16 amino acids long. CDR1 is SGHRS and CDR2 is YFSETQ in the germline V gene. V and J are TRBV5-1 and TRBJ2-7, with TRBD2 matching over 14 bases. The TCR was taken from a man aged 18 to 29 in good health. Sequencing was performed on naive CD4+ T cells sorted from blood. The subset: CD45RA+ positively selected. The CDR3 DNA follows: TGCGCCAGCAGCCCGTGGGGGACTAGCGGGGGCTACGAGCAGTACTTC. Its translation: CASSPWGTSGGYEQYF. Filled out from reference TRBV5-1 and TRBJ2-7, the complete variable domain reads KAGVTQTPRYLIKTRGQQVTLSCSPISGHRSVSWYQQTPGQGLQFLFEYFSETQRNKGNFPGRFSGRQFSNSRSEMNVSTLELGDSALYLCASSPWGTSGGYEQYFGPGTRLTVT.